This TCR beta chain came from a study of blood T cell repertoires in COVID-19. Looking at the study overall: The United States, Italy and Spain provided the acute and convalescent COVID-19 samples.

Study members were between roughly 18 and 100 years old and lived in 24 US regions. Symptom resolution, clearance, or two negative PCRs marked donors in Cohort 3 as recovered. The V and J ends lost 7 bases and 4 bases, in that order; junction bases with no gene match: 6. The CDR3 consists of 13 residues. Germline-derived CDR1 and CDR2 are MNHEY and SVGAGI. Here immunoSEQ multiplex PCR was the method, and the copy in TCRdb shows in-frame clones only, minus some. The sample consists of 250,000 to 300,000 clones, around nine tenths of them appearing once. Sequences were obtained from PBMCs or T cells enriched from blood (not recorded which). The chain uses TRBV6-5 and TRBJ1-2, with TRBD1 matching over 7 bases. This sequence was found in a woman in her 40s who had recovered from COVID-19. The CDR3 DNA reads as TGTGCCAGCACCGACAGGGTCCGCTATGGCTACACCTTC. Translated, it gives CASTDRVRYGYTF.